Sequencing of this T cell receptor beta chain was carried out in a study of spatial heterogeneity in lung cancer. Study context: Alpha-chain sequences were detected in numbers that were consistently lower than beta-chain sequences. Raw-read counts averaged over ten per unique TCR and UMI combination. General study findings and limits: At resection, ubiquitous expanded tumor TCRs appeared in blood more than at follow-up.

One entry per CDR3 protein, called by TCRdb with MiXCR from the 5' RACE reads. This sample yields some 100,000 distinct CDR3 sequences, of which roughly 9.5% are seen a single time; 6.5% to 8.5% belongs to the top ten. Stated time point: sample taken at primary tumor resection. The study sequenced unsorted whole RNA from tumor, nontumor lung or frozen PBMC. The CDR3 is 14 residues long. Germline V lookup: CDR1 ENHRY, CDR2 SYGVKD. Losses at the gene ends were 4 bases for V and 5 bases for J; bases not matched to a gene: 7. Ten or more counts support this clonotype. Its antigen is undetermined. Sequences were derived from PBMCs, sampled at surgery. This receptor was identified in a male donor with early-stage non-small cell lung cancer. The V and J genes are TRBV10-3 and TRBJ2-5; 7 bases align to TRBD1. CDR3 DNA sequence: TGTGCCATCAGTGGTACAGGGGATGAGGAGACCCAGTACTTC. It specifies CAISGTGDEETQYF.